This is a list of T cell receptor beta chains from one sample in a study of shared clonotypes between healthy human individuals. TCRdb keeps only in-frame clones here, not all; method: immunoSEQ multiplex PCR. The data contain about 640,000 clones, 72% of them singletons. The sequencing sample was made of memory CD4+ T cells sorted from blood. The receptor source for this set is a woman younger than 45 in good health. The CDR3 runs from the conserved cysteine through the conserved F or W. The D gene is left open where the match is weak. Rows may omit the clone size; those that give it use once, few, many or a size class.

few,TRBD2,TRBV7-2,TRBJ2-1,TGTGCCAGCAGCTTGGCTCTAGCGGGAGTCAATGAGCAGTTCTTC,CASSLALAGVNEQFF
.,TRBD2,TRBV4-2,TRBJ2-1,TGTGCCAGCAGCCAAGATATGGGCCCACCCGGGGGGATCTTCGGCTACAATGAGCAGTTCTTC,CASSQDMGPPGGIFGYNEQFF
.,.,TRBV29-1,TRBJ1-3,TGCAGCGTTGATGGGGGGGGCACCATATATTTT,CSVDGGGTIYF
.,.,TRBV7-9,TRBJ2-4,TGTGCCAGCAGCGGGCGTTTCTGGGACACCGAGACCAAAAACATTCAGTACTTC,CASSGRFWDTETKNIQYF
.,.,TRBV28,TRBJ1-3,TGTGCCAGCAGTTTAGCTTCCAGAGGAAACACCATATATTTT,CASSLASRGNTIYF
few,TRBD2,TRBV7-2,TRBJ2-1,TGTGCCAGCAGCTTAGGCCGGGGGGGGCTTGTTTACAATGAGCAGTTCTTC,CASSLGRGGLVYNEQFF
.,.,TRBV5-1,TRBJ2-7,TGCGCCAGCAGCTTGGCCGTACTGGGGGAGCAGTACTTC,CASSLAVLGEQYF
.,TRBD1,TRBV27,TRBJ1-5,TGTGCCAGCAGTTTAAGGGGTGACAGGGGCAAAGGTCAGCCCCAGCATTTT,CASSLRGDRGKGQPQHF
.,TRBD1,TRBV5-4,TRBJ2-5,TGTGCCAGCAGCGTAAGACAGGGGGCGTCGGAGACCCAGTACTTC,CASSVRQGASETQYF
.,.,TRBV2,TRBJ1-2,TGTGCCACCCGGAGGGGGTTTAACTATGGCTACACCTTC,CATRRGFNYGYTF
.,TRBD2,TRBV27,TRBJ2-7,TGTGCCAGCAGTTTATATAGCGGGAGTGCATTAATCGAGCAGTACTTC,CASSLYSGSALIEQYF
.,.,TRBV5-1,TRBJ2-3,TGCGCCAGCAGCCTCGGGTGGGAGACAGATACGCAGTATTTT,CASSLGWETDTQYF
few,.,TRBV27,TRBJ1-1,TGTGCCAGCAGTTTAGGTCTCCAATCTGAAGCTTTCTTT,CASSLGLQSEAFF
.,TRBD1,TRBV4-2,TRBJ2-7,TGTGCCAGCAGCCAAGATAGAAGGCAGGGGGCGGCCTACGAGCAGTACTTC,CASSQDRRQGAAYEQYF
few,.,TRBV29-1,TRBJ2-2,TGCAGCGTTCAGAGGACAGCCTTCACCGGGGAGCTGTTTTTT,CSVQRTAFTGELFF
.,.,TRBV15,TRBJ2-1,TGTGCCACCAGCAGAGCCAGGAGCTCCTACAATGAGCAGTTCTTC,CATSRARSSYNEQFF
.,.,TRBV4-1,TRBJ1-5,TGCGCCAGCAGCCAGAAGGACGGTCCGACCATGCCCCAGCATTTT,CASSQKDGPTMPQHF
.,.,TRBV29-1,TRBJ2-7,TGCAGCGTTCGGGCAGTCAACTACGAGCAGTACTTC,CSVRAVNYEQYF
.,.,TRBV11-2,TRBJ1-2,TGTGCCAGCAGCTTTGGGGATCAGGGTTCCTATGGCTACACCTTC,CASSFGDQGSYGYTF
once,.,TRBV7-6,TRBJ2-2,TGTGCCAGCAGCCTTGCCGGGGGAACGCTGTTTTTT,CASSLAGGTLFF
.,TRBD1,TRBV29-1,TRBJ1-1,TGCAGCGTGGTAGGTGTAGGGGGCGCAGACACTGAAGCTTTCTTT,CSVVGVGGADTEAFF
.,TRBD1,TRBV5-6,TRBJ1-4,TGTGCCAGCAGCTTACAGGGGGCTGCAACTAATGAAAAACTGTTTTTT,CASSLQGAATNEKLFF
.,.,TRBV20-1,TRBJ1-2,TGCAGTGCTAGAGAGGCGGGGGGCTACACCTTC,CSAREAGGYTF
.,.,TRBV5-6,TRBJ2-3,TGTGCCAGCAGCTTGGCGGGGTGGGAAATAGGAGATACGCAGTATTTT,CASSLAGWEIGDTQYF
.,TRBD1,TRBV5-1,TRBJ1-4,TGCGCCAGCAGCTCCGGACAGGGGGGCGACTCAACTAATGAAAAACTGTTTTTT,CASSSGQGGDSTNEKLFF
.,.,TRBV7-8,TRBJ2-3,TGTGCCAGCAGCTTAGAACGGATTGGCAGCACAGATACGCAGTATTTT,CASSLERIGSTDTQYF
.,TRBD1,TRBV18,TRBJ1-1,TGTGCCAGCTCAGTGGGACAGGCCTCCTTCACTGAAGCTTTCTTT,CASSVGQASFTEAFF
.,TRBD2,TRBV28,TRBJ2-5,TGTGCCAGCAGTCTTAGCGGGAGGGAGGAGACCCAGTACTTC,CASSLSGREETQYF
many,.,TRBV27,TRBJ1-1,TGTGCCAGCAGTTTACGTGAGGGAAGCAACACTGAAGCTTTCTTT,CASSLREGSNTEAFF
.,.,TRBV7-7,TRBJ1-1,TGTGCCAGCAGCTTAGATATGGGCACTGAAGCTTTCTTT,CASSLDMGTEAFF
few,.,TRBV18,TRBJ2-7,TGTGCCAGCTCACCACCATCCCAGGGCGAGCAGTACTTC,CASSPPSQGEQYF
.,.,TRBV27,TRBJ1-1,TGTGCCAGCAGTTTAGGGGCTCCCCACACTGAAGCTTTCTTT,CASSLGAPHTEAFF
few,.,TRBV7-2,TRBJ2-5,TGTGCCAGCAGCTTCCGGGGAGAGACCCAGTACTTC,CASSFRGETQYF
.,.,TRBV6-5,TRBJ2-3,TGTGCCAGCAGCCCCCCCGGCTCGCGCCGGGATACGCAGTATTTT,CASSPPGSRRDTQYF
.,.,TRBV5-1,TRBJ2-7,TGCGCCAGCAGCGAGACGGGGAATACCTACGAGCAGTACTTC,CASSETGNTYEQYF
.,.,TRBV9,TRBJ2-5,TGTGCCAGCACCGAAGCCCCTAGCCGGGGAGAGACCCAGTACTTC,CASTEAPSRGETQYF
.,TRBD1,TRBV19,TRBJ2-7,TGTGCCAGTAAACCGCAGGGACAGGGCGGCGAGCAGTACTTC,CASKPQGQGGEQYF
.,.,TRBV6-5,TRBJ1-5,TGTGCCAGCAGTTACCGGATTCACAATCAGCCCCAGCATTTT,CASSYRIHNQPQHF